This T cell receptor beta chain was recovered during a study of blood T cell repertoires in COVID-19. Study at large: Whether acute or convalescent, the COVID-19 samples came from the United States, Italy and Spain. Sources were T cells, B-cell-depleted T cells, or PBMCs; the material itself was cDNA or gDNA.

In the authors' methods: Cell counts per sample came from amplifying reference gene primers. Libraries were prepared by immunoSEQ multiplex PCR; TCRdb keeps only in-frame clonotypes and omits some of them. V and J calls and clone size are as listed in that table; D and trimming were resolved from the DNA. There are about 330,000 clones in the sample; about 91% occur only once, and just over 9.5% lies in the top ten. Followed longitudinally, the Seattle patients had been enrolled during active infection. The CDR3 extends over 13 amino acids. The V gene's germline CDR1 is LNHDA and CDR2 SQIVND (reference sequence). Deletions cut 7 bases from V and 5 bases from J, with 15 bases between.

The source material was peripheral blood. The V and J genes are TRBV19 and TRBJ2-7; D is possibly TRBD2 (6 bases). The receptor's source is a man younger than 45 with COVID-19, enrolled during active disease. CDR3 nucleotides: TGTGCCAGTAACTTGGGACTTTCCAACGAGCAGTACTTC. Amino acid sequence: CASNLGLSNEQYF.